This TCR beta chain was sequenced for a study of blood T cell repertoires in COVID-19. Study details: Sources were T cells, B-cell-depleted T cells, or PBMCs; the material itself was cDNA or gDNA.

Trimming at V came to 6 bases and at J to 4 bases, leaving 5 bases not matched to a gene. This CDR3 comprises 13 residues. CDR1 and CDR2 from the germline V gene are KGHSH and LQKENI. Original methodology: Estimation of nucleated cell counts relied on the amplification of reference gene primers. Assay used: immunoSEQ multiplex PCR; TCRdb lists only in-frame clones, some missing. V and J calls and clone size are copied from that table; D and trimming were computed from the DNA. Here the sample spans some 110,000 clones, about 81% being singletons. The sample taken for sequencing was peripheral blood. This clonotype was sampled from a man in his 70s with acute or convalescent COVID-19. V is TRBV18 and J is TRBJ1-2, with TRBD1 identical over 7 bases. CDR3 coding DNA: TGTGCCAGCTCCCTTGACAGGGTCTATGGCTACACCTTC. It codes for CASSLDRVYGYTF.